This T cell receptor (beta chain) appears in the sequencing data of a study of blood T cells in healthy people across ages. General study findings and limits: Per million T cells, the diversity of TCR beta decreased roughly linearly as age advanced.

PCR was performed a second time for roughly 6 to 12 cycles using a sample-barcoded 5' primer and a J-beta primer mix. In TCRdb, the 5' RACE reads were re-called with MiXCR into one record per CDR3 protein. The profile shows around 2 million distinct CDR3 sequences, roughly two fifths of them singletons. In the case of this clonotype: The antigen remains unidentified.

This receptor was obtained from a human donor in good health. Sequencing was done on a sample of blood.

CDR3 bases: TGCAGTGCTAGCAAACTAGCGGATGAGACCCAGTACTTC. Its protein product is CSASKLADETQYF. V is TRBV20-1 and J is TRBJ2-7, with 8 bases identical to TRBD2. The DNA end is more similar to TRBJ2-5, so the J call may be wrong. CDR1 is DFQATT, CDR2 SNEGSKA, per germline (reference sequence). The CDR3 length is 13 residues.